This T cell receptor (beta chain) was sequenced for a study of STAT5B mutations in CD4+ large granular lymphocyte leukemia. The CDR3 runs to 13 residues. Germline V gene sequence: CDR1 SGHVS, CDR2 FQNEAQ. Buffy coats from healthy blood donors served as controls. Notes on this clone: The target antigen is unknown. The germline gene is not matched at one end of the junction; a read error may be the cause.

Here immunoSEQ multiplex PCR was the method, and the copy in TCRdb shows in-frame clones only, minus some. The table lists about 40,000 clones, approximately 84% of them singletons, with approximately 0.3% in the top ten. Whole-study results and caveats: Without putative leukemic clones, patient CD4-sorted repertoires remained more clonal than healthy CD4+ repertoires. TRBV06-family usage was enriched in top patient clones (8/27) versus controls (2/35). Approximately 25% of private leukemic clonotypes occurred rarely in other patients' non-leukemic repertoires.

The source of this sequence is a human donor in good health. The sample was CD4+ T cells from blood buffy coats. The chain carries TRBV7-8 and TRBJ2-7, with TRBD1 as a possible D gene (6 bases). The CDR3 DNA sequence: TGTGCCAGCAGCTCCCAACCCCGGGACACGGTCCTCTTC. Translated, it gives CASSSQPRDTVLF.